Below are 24 T cell receptor beta chains sequenced from a single sample in a study. TCRdb called the 5' RACE reads again in MiXCR, with one record for every CDR3 protein. The sample lists around 50,000 distinct CDR3 sequences, roughly a sixth occurring once. The sample was naive CD4+ T cells sorted from blood. The sample's subset: naive CD4+ T cells, CD4+CD45RA+CD25-. The receptors were gathered from a female donor with breast cancer.

The rearrangement joins TRBV7-2 to TRBJ2-5, with 8 positions matching TRBD2. After removal of 2 bases from V and 2 bases from J, the junction contained 7 bases not matched to a gene. The length of the CDR3 is 16 residues. Germline V CDR1 and CDR2: SGHTA, FQGNSA. The chain's CDR3 is CASSLMASGFQETQYF. The CDR3 nucleotides read TGTGCCAGCAGCTTAATGGCTAGCGGGTTTCAAGAGACCCAGTACTTC.

In its sample, this clonotype was seen a few times. The V call is TRBV20-1, the J call TRBJ2-6; no clear D gene. The CDR3 consists of 16 residues. V lost 0 bases and J lost 2, with 11 bases in between. Germline lookup yields CDR1 DFQATT and CDR2 SNEGSKA (reference sequence). The CDR3 bases are TGCAGTGCTAGAGATCTTGGGCAACCTGGGGCCAACGTCCTGACTTTC. It yields the protein CSARDLGQPGANVLTF.

The rearrangement uses TRBV5-1 and TRBJ1-2; D possibly corresponds to TRBD1 (6 bases). The CDR3 has 13 residues. CDR1 and CDR2 (germline): SGHRS, YFSETQ. The germline V and J ends were trimmed by 0 bases and 8 bases, with 11 bases remaining between them. As DNA, the CDR3 is TGCGCCAGCAGCTTGGCGACAGGTGAAGGCTACACCTTC. Translating gives CASSLATGEGYTF. The variable domain in full, with the rest retrieved from reference TRBV5-1 and TRBJ1-2, is KAGVTQTPRYLIKTRGQQVTLSCSPISGHRSVSWYQQTPGQGLQFLFEYFSETQRNKGNFPGRFSGRQFSNSRSEMNVSTLELGDSALYLCASSLATGEGYTFGSGTRLTVV.

V and J are TRBV29-1 and TRBJ2-5, with D unclear. From germline, CDR1 is SQVTM and CDR2 ANQGSEA. The CDR3 is made up of 16 amino acids. V was clipped by 6 bases and J by 4 bases, with 24 bases between them. This chain's CDR3 is CSVVYSGPSRGETQYF. For the CDR3, the DNA is TGCAGCGTCGTTTATTCCGGACCGAGTCGAGGAGAGACCCAGTACTTC.

Remarks on this clonotype: The junction shows a germline mismatch at one end, possibly a read error. The chain recombines TRBV29-1 with TRBJ2-1, with D maybe TRBD2 (6 bases). Germline-derived CDR1 and CDR2 are SQVTM and ANQGSEA. The CDR3 length is 14 residues. The CDR3 is CSIEGTSTGDEQFF. CDR3 DNA: TGCAGCATTGAGGGAACCTCCACGGGGGATGAGCAGTTCTTC.

This chain uses TRBV2 with TRBJ2-4, with D perhaps matching TRBD1 or TRBD2 (6 bases each). The CDR3 runs 15 residues. Germline lookup yields CDR1 SNHLY and CDR2 FYNNEI. V shed 8 bases and J shed 7 bases, with 21 bases lying between them. CDR3 residues: CASFPNGGFTNIQYF. CDR3 sequence (DNA): TGTGCCAGCTTCCCAAACGGGGGCTTCACTAACATTCAGTACTTC.

This clonotype has ten or more counts. The chain recombines TRBV7-9 with TRBJ1-1, with no clear D. Trimming took 5 bases from V and 1 from J, leaving 8 bases between them. This CDR3 region has 13 residues. The germline V gene has CDR1 SEHNR and CDR2 FQNEAQ (reference sequence). The CDR3 DNA follows: TGTGCCAGCAGCGTCACTGAGAACACTGAAGCTTTCTTT. It yields the protein CASSVTENTEAFF.

Worth noting for this clonotype: A much larger clone lies one base from this, so it may be a read error. CDR3 amino acids: CSSSPQPRTTNEKLFF. For the CDR3, the DNA is TGTTCCAGCAGCCCCCAACCGCGAACAACTAATGAAAAACTGTTTTTT. This chain connects TRBV7-2 to TRBJ1-4; D unclear. The CDR3 runs to 16 residues. Germline loops: CDR1 SGHTA, CDR2 FQGNSA. The entire variable domain, with the rest obtained from reference TRBV7-2 and TRBJ1-4, is as follows: GAGVSQSPSNKVTEKGKDVELRCDPISGHTALYWYRQSLGQGLEFLIYFQGNSAPDKSGLPSDRFSAERTGGSVSTLTIQRTQQEDSAVYLCSSSPQPRTTNEKLFFGSGTQLSVL.

This clonotype occurred a few times. The chain has TRBV19 and TRBJ2-1, with 9 bases fitting TRBD1. The CDR3 is 13 residues long. Germline V gene lookup returns CDR1 LNHDA and CDR2 SQIVND (reference sequence). V dropped 3 bases and J dropped 15; count of bases not matched to a gene: 9. CDR3 loop: CASSMGDRALGFF. Written as DNA, the CDR3 is TGTGCCAGTAGTATGGGGGACAGGGCTTTGGGGTTCTTC.

The chain carries TRBV19 and TRBJ2-1, with 9 bases fitting TRBD1. Germline V gene lookup returns CDR1 LNHDA and CDR2 SQIVND (reference sequence). This CDR3 contains 17 residues. V lost 2 bases to trimming and J lost 2 bases; unmatched junction nucleotides: 7. The CDR3 is CASSIPPDRGTYNEQFF. For the CDR3, the DNA is TGTGCCAGTAGTATACCTCCGGACAGGGGAACCTACAATGAGCAGTTCTTC.

This clonotype has at least ten counts. The chain combines TRBV6-1 with TRBJ2-7; 8 bases line up with TRBD1. The CDR3 has 14 residues. Germline V gene lookup returns CDR1 MNHNS and CDR2 SASEGT. V lost 6 bases to trimming and J lost 1 base; unmatched junction nucleotides: 5. CDR3 region: CASRDRDGSYEQYF. The CDR3 nucleotides read TGTGCCAGCAGGGACAGGGATGGGTCCTACGAGCAGTACTTC.

The CDR3 reads CATGQTGYQPQHF. The CDR3 DNA reads TGTGCCACCGGACAGACAGGATACCAGCCCCAGCATTTT. The chain combines TRBV24-1 with TRBJ1-5; D possibly corresponds to TRBD1 (6 bases). Germline lookup yields CDR1 KGHDR and CDR2 SFDVKD. Trimming took off 9 bases at V and 7 bases at J, with 15 bases between the two ends. The CDR3 loop spans 13 amino acids.

The rearrangement uses TRBV7-3 and TRBJ1-1; D is possibly TRBD1 (5 bases). Germline assignment: CDR1 SGHTA and CDR2 FQGTGA. The CDR3 has 14 residues. V lost 2 bases, J lost 7 bases, and 14 bases lay in between. CDR3 DNA sequence: TGTGCCAGCAGCTTAGGTCGACAGAATGATGAAGCTTTCTTT. The encoded protein is CASSLGRQNDEAFF.

The chain links TRBV29-1 to TRBJ2-1; TRBD2 matches at 15 bases. V shed 4 bases, J shed 0 bases, and the junction held 7 bases outside the gene matches. Germline-derived CDR1 and CDR2 are SQVTM and ANQGSEA. The length of the CDR3 is 18 residues. The CDR3 protein is CSVAGTSGRSGSYNEQFF. The CDR3 DNA reads TGCAGCGTTGCCGGGACTAGCGGGAGGTCGGGCTCCTACAATGAGCAGTTCTTC.

The chain links TRBV18 to TRBJ1-1; 7 bases fit TRBD1. This CDR3 is 15 amino acids long. CDR1 is KGHSH and CDR2 is LQKENI in the germline V gene. V was clipped by 5 bases and J by 2 bases; unmatched bases: 8. CDR3 in DNA: TGTGCCAGCTCATCCGACAGGGCCCACAACACTGAAGCTTTCTTT. Translated: CASSSDRAHNTEAFF.

This clonotype was counted at least ten times. One end of the junction varies from germline; a read error may be responsible. The chain couples TRBV5-1 to TRBJ2-3; D remains ambiguous. This CDR3 has 13 residues. From germline, CDR1 is SGHRS and CDR2 YFSETQ. The CDR3 reads CASSLDSTDTQYF. DNA for the CDR3: TGTGCCAGCAGTTTAGACAGCACAGATACGCAGTATTTT.

V and J are TRBV5-1 and TRBJ1-6; D not resolved. Per the germline V gene, CDR1 is SGHRS and CDR2 is YFSETQ. V was shortened by 4 bases and J by 0 bases, with 20 bases between the two germline ends. This CDR3 comprises 19 residues. The CDR3: CASSASGPNFNSYNSPLHF. CDR3 DNA sequence: TGCGCCAGCAGCGCCTCCGGGCCAAACTTTAACTCCTATAATTCACCCCTCCACTTT.

The table lists this clonotype with a few counts. The V gene is TRBV2, the J gene TRBJ2-5, with TRBD1 as a possible D gene (6 bases). CDR3 size: 15 residues. Germline values: CDR1 SNHLY, CDR2 FYNNEI. V was trimmed by 1 base and J by 5 bases, leaving 14 bases between them. This CDR3 is CASSEVGRTEETQYF. CDR3 bases: TGTGCCAGCAGTGAAGTTGGACGGACAGAGGAGACCCAGTACTTC.

This clonotype was counted a few times. The rearrangement joins TRBV12-3 or TRBV12-4 to TRBJ2-7; D unresolved. The CDR3 totals 13 residues. V lost 2 bases and J 6 bases, leaving 11 bases between the germline ends. For the CDR3, the DNA is TGTGCCAGCAGTTTACAGGTCTACAGCGAGCAGTACTTC. Amino acids: CASSLQVYSEQYF.

On this clonotype itself: This may be a read error: a much more frequent sequence differs by one nucleotide. The V gene is TRBV29-1, the J gene TRBJ1-1; 7 nucleotides agree with TRBD1. CDR1 SQVTM and CDR2 ANQGSEA come from the germline V gene. The CDR3 has 13 residues. As DNA, the CDR3 is TGCAGCGTTGGACAGGGTATGAACACTGAAGCTTGCTTT. Its translation: CSVGQGMNTEACF. Full variable domain (rest looked up from reference TRBV29-1 and TRBJ1-1): SAVISQKPSRDICQRGTSLTIQCQVDSQVTMMFWYRQQPGQSLTLIATANQGSEATYESGFVIDKFPISRPNLTFSTLTVSNMSPEDSSIYLCSVGQGMNTEACFGQGTRLTVV.

In the case of this clonotype: A clone one base away is much larger, so this may be a read error. The chain employs TRBV6-2 or TRBV6-3 and TRBJ2-7; tentative D call: TRBD1 (6 bases). Germline assignment: CDR1 MNHEY and CDR2 SVGEGT. This CDR3 is built from 15 residues. CDR3 residues: CASRSIRDTSYVQYF. The CDR3 nucleotides are TGTGCCAGCAGATCAATCCGGGACACATCCTACGTGCAGTACTTC.

This clonotype was seen more than once but under ten times. Compared with germline, one end of the junction differs, possibly owing to a read error. This chain connects TRBV5-1 to TRBJ1-1, with 7 bases fitting TRBD1. The V gene's germline CDR1 is SGHRS and CDR2 YFSETQ. The CDR3 has 14 residues. CDR3 residues: CASSLTTGAGVWLF. DNA of the CDR3: TGCGCCAGCAGCTTGACTACAGGGGCCGGCGTTTGGTTGTTT.

The J gene is TRBJ2-1, the V gene TRBV3-1; TRBD1 matches at 7 bases. Trimming took 0 bases from V and 12 from J; bases not matched to a gene: 5. Per germline, CDR1 LGHDT and CDR2 YNNKEL (reference sequence). The CDR3 has 13 amino acids. The CDR3 loop is CASSQESQGPQFF. CDR3 in DNA: TGTGCCAGCAGCCAAGAATCACAGGGGCCGCAGTTCTTC.

Relative to its sample, this clonotype is medium-sized. The J gene is TRBJ1-4, the V gene TRBV7-9; D gene uncertain. The CDR3 is 14 amino acids. Looked up from germline, CDR1 is SEHNR and CDR2 is FQNEAQ (reference sequence). The V gene lost 0 bases and the J gene lost 5 bases, with 7 bases spanning the gap. For the CDR3, the DNA is TGTGCCAGCAGCTTAGCAGGGCAAAATGAAAAACTGTTTTTT. This translates into CASSLAGQNEKLFF.